One and the same sample provided the 22 T cell receptor beta chains below, sequenced in a study of shared clonotypes between healthy human individuals (TCRdb year 2020). Libraries came from the immunoSEQ multiplex PCR assay. This immuneACCESS table, as held by TCRdb, lists in-frame sequences with V and J called but not all clones. Of the missing ones, under half trace to an unresolved V gene in checked studies; the others have no known cause. For this sample there are fewer than 500,000 clones; about three quarters appear just once. In total, the top ten clones hold around 12% of the sample. Sequencing was done on a sample of PBMCs. The receptors here all came from a woman aged 35 to 49 in good health. Some clones in this sample may be carry-over from other donors' samples.

The sample holds one count of this clone. The chain employs TRBV6-6 and TRBJ1-5; D is ambiguous. The ends were cut back, 0 bases at V and 6 bases at J, with 9 bases in the middle. The CDR3 runs 14 residues. Germline assignment: CDR1 MNHNY and CDR2 SVGAGI (reference sequence). CDR3 nucleotides: TGTGCCAGCAGTTACTCAGTAGGCCCTCAGCCCCAGCATTTT. This gives the protein CASSYSVGPQPQHF.

This clone came up once. V is TRBV6-6 and J is TRBJ2-7; 7 nucleotides match TRBD1. With V trimmed by 2 bases and J by 2 bases, 3 bases remained unmatched. The CDR3 contains 14 residues. Germline CDR1 is MNHNY and CDR2 is SVGAGI (reference sequence). The CDR3 nucleotides read TGTGCCAGCAGTTACACAGGGGACCCCTACGAGCAGTACTTC. Translating it yields CASSYTGDPYEQYF.

This chain uses TRBV19 with TRBJ2-6; D unclear. The CDR3 length is 16 residues. The V end was cut by 2 bases, the J end by 0 bases, with 8 bases between. Germline-derived CDR1 and CDR2 are LNHDA and SQIVND (reference sequence). The CDR3 DNA reads TGTGCCAGTAGTATACGACGAGGCTCTGGGGCCAACGTCCTGACTTTC. Translation: CASSIRRGSGANVLTF.

This clone showed up just once. This sequence joins TRBV19 and TRBJ2-1; 12 bases match TRBD2. The germline CDR1 and CDR2 sequences are LNHDA and SQIVND (reference sequence). This CDR3 has 15 amino acids. The J segment lost 2 bases and the V segment lost 6 bases, leaving 2 bases of the junction unmatched. Here the CDR3 DNA reads TGTGCCAGTAGACGGACTAGCGGGACCTACAATGAGCAGTTCTTC. Residues: CASRRTSGTYNEQFF.

This clone came up many times. V and J are TRBV6-4 and TRBJ1-5; D remains unclear. Trimming removed 6 bases at V and 3 bases at J, with 9 bases between. The CDR3 contains 13 residues. Germline CDR1 is MRHNA and CDR2 is SNTAGT. In DNA, the CDR3 is TGTGCCAGCAGCCGGGAAATCAATCAGCCCCAGCATTTT. This encodes CASSREINQPQHF.

The chain has TRBV7-9 and TRBJ2-1; 16 nucleotides align to TRBD2. The ends lost 8 bases at V and 0 bases at J; junction bases unmatched: 7. CDR3 length equals 18 residues. Germline V CDR1 and CDR2: SEHNR, FQNEAQ (reference sequence). In DNA, the CDR3 is TGTGCCAGCGAACCGGGACTAGCGGGAGGGCCCTCCTACAATGAGCAGTTCTTC. Protein sequence: CASEPGLAGGPSYNEQFF.

J is TRBJ2-3 and V is TRBV5-1, with D tentatively TRBD1 (6 bases). Germline CDR1 SGHRS, CDR2 YFSETQ. This CDR3 is built from 13 residues. Trimming pared 5 bases from V and 3 bases from J, leaving 10 bases between. The CDR3 nucleotides read TGCGCCAGCAGGGAGCAGGGGACAGATACGCAGTATTTT. Encoded protein: CASREQGTDTQYF.

V gene TRBV28 combines with J gene TRBJ2-2; TRBD2 aligns across 9 bases. Trimming at V came to 6 bases and at J to 2 bases, leaving 7 bases not matched to a gene. Germline loops: CDR1 MDHEN, CDR2 SYDVKM. This CDR3 region has 16 residues. CDR3 protein: CASRKRGLANTGELFF. The CDR3 DNA reads TGTGCCAGCAGGAAGCGGGGACTAGCAAACACCGGGGAGCTGTTTTTT.

This clone has a single count. The CDR3, as DNA: TGTGCCAGCAGTCCTTCAACAGGGTCGGCTTTCTTT. Its translation is CASSPSTGSAFF. V is TRBV27 and J is TRBJ1-1; TRBD1 is a possible D gene (6 bases). The CDR3 runs to 12 residues. Trimming pared 5 bases from V and 11 bases from J, leaving 15 bases between. Germline CDR1 MNHEY, CDR2 SMNVEV (reference sequence).

This clone appeared a single time. The V call is TRBV19, the J call TRBJ2-3, with a possible D match to TRBD1 (6 bases). Trimming cost V 4 bases and J 1 base, with 15 bases left between them. The germline V gene has CDR1 LNHDA and CDR2 SQIVND (reference sequence). There are 16 residues in the CDR3. The CDR3 bases are TGTGCCAGTAGTACGACAGCATCAGGGGGCACAGATACGCAGTATTTT. Encoded protein: CASSTTASGGTDTQYF. The full variable domain, with the rest looked up from reference TRBV19 and TRBJ2-3, is DGGITQSPKYLFRKEGQNVTLSCEQNLNHDAMYWYRQDPGQGLRLIYYSQIVNDFQKGDIAEGYSVSREKKESFPLTVTSAQKNPTAFYLCASSTTASGGTDTQYFGPGTRLTVL.

This clone was seen at least ten times. The chain has TRBV5-1 and TRBJ2-3; perhaps TRBD2 as D (6 bases). CDR3 length equals 15 residues. V was clipped by 0 bases and J by 5 bases, with 13 bases between them. Per the germline V gene, CDR1 is SGHRS and CDR2 is YFSETQ. The CDR3 coding sequence is TGCGCCAGCAGCTTGGAGGGGAGGTACGGAGATACGCAGTATTTT. Translation: CASSLEGRYGDTQYF.

In this sample, this clone turned up once. V usage is TRBV5-1 and J usage is TRBJ2-1; 12 nucleotides align to TRBD2. Germline CDR1 reads SGHRS; CDR2 reads YFSETQ. The CDR3 has 16 residues. J gave up 6 bases and V 4 bases, and 8 bases lay outside the gene matches. This CDR3 reads CASSRLAGELPNEQFF. For the CDR3, the DNA is TGCGCCAGCAGCAGACTAGCGGGAGAACTACCCAATGAGCAGTTCTTC.

This clone has a single count. The rearrangement joins TRBV28 to TRBJ2-7; D ambiguous. Per germline, CDR1 MDHEN and CDR2 SYDVKM. The CDR3 covers 11 residues. Trimming cost V 11 bases and J 3 bases, with 11 bases left between them. As DNA, the CDR3 is TGTGCCGCGGCAGAAAACTACGAGCAGTACTTC. This gives the protein CAAAENYEQYF.

The chain joins TRBV5-1 to TRBJ2-3, with D tentatively TRBD1 or TRBD2 (6 bases each). With 5 bases removed from V and 1 base from J, the gap between germline ends came to 20 bases. Germline lookup yields CDR1 SGHRS and CDR2 YFSETQ. The CDR3 is 17 amino acids. The CDR3 spells CASRDRLGSTGTDTQYF. CDR3 nucleotide sequence: TGCGCCAGCAGGGACAGACTCGGGAGTACGGGCACAGATACGCAGTATTTT.

V usage is TRBV27 and J usage is TRBJ1-6; D is unresolved. V lost 2 bases and J 5 bases, leaving 10 bases between the germline ends. The CDR3 is made up of 15 amino acids. Germline V gives CDR1 MNHEY, CDR2 SMNVEV (reference sequence). CDR3 DNA sequence: TGTGCCAGCAGTTTAGTGCGGCTCCATAATTCACCCCTCCACTTT. Amino acid sequence: CASSLVRLHNSPLHF.

The chain uses TRBV29-1 and TRBJ2-1; TRBD2 aligns across 14 bases. From germline, CDR1 is SQVTM and CDR2 ANQGSEA. CDR3 length: 15 amino acids. Germline trimming cut 2 bases from V and 9 bases from J; bases unmatched to any gene: 6. CDR3 bases: TGCAGCGTTGAACTGACTAGCGGGGGGGAGGGTGAGCAGTTCTTC. It specifies CSVELTSGGEGEQFF.

The V call is TRBV6-5, the J call TRBJ1-6; D remains unclear. The CDR3 runs to 12 residues. Germline V gene data show CDR1 as MNHEY and CDR2 as SVGAGI. V dropped 2 bases and J dropped 7 bases, with 3 bases sitting between them. Written as DNA, the CDR3 is TGTGCCAGCAGTTACGTGAATTCACCCCTCCACTTT. It is translated as CASSYVNSPLHF.

This sequence joins TRBV11-3 and TRBJ2-7, with D tentatively TRBD2 (5 bases). Germline CDR1 SGHNT, CDR2 YENEEA. This CDR3 region has 13 residues. The V and J ends lost 5 bases and 0 bases respectively, with 8 bases between them. Written as DNA, the CDR3 is TGTGCCAGCAGCCTCCGGGGCTCCTACGAGCAGTACTTC. Its translation is CASSLRGSYEQYF.

V usage is TRBV5-6 and J usage is TRBJ2-2; 9 nucleotides match TRBD1. Germline values: CDR1 SGHDT, CDR2 YYEEEE. J lost 2 bases, V lost 2 bases, and 4 bases had no gene match. The CDR3 runs 16 residues. CDR3: CASSFGTGSNTGELFF. CDR3 nucleotides: TGTGCCAGCAGCTTTGGGACAGGGTCAAACACCGGGGAGCTGTTTTTT.

This rearrangement joins TRBV6-5 to TRBJ1-2; 7 bases fit TRBD1. Germline V gene lookup returns CDR1 MNHEY and CDR2 SVGAGI. V was clipped by 6 bases and J by 0 bases; unmatched bases: 7. This CDR3 is built from 15 residues. CDR3 sequence: CASRAGGEANYGYTF. The CDR3 DNA follows: TGTGCCAGCAGAGCAGGGGGGGAAGCTAACTATGGCTACACCTTC.

The chain recombines TRBV5-8 with TRBJ2-3; TRBD2 agrees at 8 bases. Germline-derived CDR1 and CDR2 are SGHTS and YDEGEE. Trimming at V came to 4 bases and at J to 4 bases, leaving 11 bases not matched to a gene. The CDR3 covers 16 residues. The CDR3 reads CASSVAGTRSSDTQYF. The DNA of the CDR3 is TGTGCCAGCAGCGTAGCCGGGACTAGGTCCTCAGATACGCAGTATTTT.

The chain combines TRBV18 with TRBJ1-4; a possible D gene is TRBD1 (5 bases). Trimming pared 10 bases from V and 0 bases from J, leaving 15 bases between. Germline V gene lookup returns CDR1 KGHSH and CDR2 LQKENI. The CDR3 contains 15 residues. CDR3 bases: TGTGCCACCTCCCGGGGCGGCGCAACTAATGAAAAACTGTTTTTT. This sequence encodes CATSRGGATNEKLFF.